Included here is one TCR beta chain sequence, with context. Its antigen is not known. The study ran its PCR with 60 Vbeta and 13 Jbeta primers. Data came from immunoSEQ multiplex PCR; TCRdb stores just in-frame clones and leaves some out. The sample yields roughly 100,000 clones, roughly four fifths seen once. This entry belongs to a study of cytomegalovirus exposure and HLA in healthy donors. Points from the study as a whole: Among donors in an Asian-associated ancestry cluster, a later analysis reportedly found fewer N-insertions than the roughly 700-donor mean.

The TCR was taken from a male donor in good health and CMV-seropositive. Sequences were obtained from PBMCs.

The chain's CDR3 is CASRSQGEGEQFF. CDR3 coding DNA: TGCGCCAGCAGATCCCAGGGGGAAGGTGAGCAGTTCTTC. This chain links TRBV5-1 with TRBJ2-1; TRBD1 aligns across 7 bases. This CDR3 contains 13 residues. Germline trimming cut 5 bases from V and 9 bases from J; bases unmatched to any gene: 8. Germline loops: CDR1 SGHRS, CDR2 YFSETQ. The full variable domain, rest sourced from reference TRBV5-1 and TRBJ2-1, is KAGVTQTPRYLIKTRGQQVTLSCSPISGHRSVSWYQQTPGQGLQFLFEYFSETQRNKGNFPGRFSGRQFSNSRSEMNVSTLELGDSALYLCASRSQGEGEQFFGPGTRLTVL.